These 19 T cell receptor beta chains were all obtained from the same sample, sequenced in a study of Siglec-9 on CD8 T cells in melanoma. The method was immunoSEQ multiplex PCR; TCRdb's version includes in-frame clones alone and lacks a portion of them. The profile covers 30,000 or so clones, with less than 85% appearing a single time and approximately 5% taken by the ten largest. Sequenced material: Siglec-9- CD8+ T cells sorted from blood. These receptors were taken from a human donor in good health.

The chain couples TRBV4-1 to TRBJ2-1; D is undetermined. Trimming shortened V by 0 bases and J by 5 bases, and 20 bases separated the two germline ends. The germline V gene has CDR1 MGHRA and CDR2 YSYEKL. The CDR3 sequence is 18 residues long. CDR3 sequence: CASSQDLVWRGDHNEQFF. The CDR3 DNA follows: TGCGCCAGCAGCCAAGATTTAGTATGGCGAGGCGATCACAATGAGCAGTTCTTC.

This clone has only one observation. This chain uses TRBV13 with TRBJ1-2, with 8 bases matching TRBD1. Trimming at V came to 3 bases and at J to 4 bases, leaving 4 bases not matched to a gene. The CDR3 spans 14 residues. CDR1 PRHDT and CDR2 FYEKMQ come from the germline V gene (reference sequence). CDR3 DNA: TGTGCCAGCAGCTTGGGACAGGACTTCTATGGCTACACCTTC. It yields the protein CASSLGQDFYGYTF.

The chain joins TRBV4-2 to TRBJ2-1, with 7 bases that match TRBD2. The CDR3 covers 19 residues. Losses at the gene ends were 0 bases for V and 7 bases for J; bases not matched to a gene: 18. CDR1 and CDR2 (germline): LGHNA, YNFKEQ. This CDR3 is CASSQEPWGSWEGQNEQFF. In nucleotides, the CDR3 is TGTGCCAGCAGCCAAGAACCATGGGGATCGTGGGAGGGCCAAAATGAGCAGTTCTTC.

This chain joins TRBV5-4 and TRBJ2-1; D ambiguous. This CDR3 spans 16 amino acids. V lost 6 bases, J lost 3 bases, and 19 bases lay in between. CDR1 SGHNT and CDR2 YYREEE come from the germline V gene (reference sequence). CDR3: CASTQANGADYNEQFF. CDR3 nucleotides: TGTGCCAGCACCCAAGCTAACGGAGCCGACTACAATGAGCAGTTCTTC.

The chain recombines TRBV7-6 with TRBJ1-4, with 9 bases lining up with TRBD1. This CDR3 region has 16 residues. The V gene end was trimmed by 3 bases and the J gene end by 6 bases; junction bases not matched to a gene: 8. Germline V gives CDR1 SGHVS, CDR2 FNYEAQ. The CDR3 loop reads CASSFALDRGDEKLFF. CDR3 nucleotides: TGTGCCAGCAGCTTCGCCCTAGACAGGGGGGATGAAAAACTGTTTTTT.

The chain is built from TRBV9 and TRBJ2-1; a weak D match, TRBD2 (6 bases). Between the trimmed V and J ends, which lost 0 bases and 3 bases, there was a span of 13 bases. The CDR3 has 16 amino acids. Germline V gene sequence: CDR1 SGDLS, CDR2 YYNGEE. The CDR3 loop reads CASSVGAGLGYNEQFF. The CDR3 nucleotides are TGTGCCAGCAGCGTAGGCGCGGGACTCGGCTACAATGAGCAGTTCTTC.

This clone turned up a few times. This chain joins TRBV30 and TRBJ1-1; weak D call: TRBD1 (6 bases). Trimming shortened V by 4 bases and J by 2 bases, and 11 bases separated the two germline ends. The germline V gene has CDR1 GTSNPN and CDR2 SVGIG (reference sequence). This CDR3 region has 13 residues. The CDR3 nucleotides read TGTGCCTGGACCACAGGGTTAAACACTGAAGCTTTCTTT. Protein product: CAWTTGLNTEAFF.

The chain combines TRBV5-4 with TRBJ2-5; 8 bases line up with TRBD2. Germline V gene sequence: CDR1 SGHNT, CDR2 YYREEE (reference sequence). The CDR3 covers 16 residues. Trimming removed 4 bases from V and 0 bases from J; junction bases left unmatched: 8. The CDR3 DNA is TGTGCCAGCAGCCTGACTGGCGGGGGGCACCAAGAGACCCAGTACTTC. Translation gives CASSLTGGGHQETQYF.

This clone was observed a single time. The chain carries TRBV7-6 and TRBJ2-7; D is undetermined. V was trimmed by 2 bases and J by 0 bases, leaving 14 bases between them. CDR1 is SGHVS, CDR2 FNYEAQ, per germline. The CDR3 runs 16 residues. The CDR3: CASSLRRSESSYEQYV. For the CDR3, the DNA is TGTGCCAGCAGCTTACGAAGGTCGGAGAGCTCCTACGAGCAGTACGTC.

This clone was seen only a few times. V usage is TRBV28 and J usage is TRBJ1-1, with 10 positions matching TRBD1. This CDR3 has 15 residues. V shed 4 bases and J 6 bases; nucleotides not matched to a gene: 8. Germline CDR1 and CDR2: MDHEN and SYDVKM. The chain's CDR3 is CASSSPGQGFAEAFF. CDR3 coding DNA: TGTGCCAGCAGTTCACCGGGACAGGGGTTCGCTGAAGCTTTCTTT. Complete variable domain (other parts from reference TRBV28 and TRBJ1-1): DVKVTQSSRYLVKRTGEKVFLECVQDMDHENMFWYRQDPGLGLRLIYFSYDVKMKEKGDIPEGYSVSREKKERFSLILESASTNQTSMYLCASSSPGQGFAEAFFGQGTRLTVV.

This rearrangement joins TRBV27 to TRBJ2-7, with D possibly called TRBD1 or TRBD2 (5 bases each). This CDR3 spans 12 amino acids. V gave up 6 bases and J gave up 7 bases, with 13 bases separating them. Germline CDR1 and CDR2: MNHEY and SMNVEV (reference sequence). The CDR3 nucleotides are TGTGCCAGCAGGAGGGGAGTCGGGGAGCAGTACTTC. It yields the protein CASRRGVGEQYF.

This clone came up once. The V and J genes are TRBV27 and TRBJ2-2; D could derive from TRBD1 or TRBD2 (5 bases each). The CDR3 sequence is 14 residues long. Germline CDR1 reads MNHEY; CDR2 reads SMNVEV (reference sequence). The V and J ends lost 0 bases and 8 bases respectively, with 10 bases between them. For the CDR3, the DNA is TGTGCCAGCAGTTTATCGAGGGGCGGAGGGGAGCTGTTTTTT. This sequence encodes CASSLSRGGGELFF.

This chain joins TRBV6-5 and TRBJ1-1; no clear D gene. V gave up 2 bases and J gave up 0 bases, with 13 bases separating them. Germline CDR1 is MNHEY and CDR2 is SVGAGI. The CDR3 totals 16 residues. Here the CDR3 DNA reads TGTGCCAGCAGTTACGGGCAGGAGCTCGTGAACACTGAAGCTTTCTTT. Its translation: CASSYGQELVNTEAFF.

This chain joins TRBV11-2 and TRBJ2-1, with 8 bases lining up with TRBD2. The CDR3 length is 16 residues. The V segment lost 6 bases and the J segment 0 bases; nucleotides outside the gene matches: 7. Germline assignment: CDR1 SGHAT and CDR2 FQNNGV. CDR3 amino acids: CASSSTGGSSYNEQFF. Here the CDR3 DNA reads TGTGCCAGCAGTTCCACGGGGGGGAGCTCCTACAATGAGCAGTTCTTC.

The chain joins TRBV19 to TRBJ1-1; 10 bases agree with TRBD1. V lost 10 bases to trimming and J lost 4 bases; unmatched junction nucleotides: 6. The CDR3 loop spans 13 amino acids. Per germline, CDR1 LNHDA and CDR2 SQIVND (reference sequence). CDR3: CATQTGGGTEAFF. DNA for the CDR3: TGTGCCACCCAGACAGGGGGCGGCACTGAAGCTTTCTTT.

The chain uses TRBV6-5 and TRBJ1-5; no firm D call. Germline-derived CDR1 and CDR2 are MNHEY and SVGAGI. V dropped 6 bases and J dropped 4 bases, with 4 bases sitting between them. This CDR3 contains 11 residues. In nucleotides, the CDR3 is TGTGCCAGCAGCTCGAATCAGCCCCAGCATTTT. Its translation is CASSSNQPQHF.

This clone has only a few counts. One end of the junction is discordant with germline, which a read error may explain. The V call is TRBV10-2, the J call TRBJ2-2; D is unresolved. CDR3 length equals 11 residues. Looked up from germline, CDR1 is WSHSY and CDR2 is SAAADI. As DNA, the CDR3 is TGCGCCAGCCGTGAGGTCCGGGAGCTGTTTTTT. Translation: CASREVRELFF.

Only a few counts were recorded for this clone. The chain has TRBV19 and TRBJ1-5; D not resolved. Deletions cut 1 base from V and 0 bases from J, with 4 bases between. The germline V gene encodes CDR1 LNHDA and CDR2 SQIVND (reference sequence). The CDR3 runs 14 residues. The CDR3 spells CASSIGLSNQPQHF. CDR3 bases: TGTGCCAGTAGTATAGGGCTTAGCAATCAGCCCCAGCATTTT. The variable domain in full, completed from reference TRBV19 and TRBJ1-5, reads DGGITQSPKYLFRKEGQNVTLSCEQNLNHDAMYWYRQDPGQGLRLIYYSQIVNDFQKGDIAEGYSVSREKKESFPLTVTSAQKNPTAFYLCASSIGLSNQPQHFGDGTRLSIL.

DNA for the CDR3: TGTGCCAGCAGCTTAGAGATCGGAAGCTCCTACGAGCAGTACTTC. It encodes CASSLEIGSSYEQYF. The chain joins TRBV13 to TRBJ2-7; no reliable D call. Germline CDR1 reads PRHDT; CDR2 reads FYEKMQ (reference sequence). V lost 1 base, J lost 0 bases, and 10 bases lay in between. The CDR3 length is 15 residues.